Below are 23 T cell receptor beta chains sequenced from a single sample in a study of T cells in Graves' hyperthyroidism and ophthalmopathy (dated by TCRdb to the late 2010s). Library prep was done by multiplex PCR. Sequencing took place on an Illumina HiSeq 2000. Amplification of TCR beta CDR3 regions was carried out from RNA transcripts. A first-round RT-PCR of the TCR CDR3 used the HTBI primer set with the Qiagen OneStep RT-PCR kit. The raw public reads went through TCRdb reprocessing: fastp at Q25, MiXCR clone calling, in-frame beta chains kept. For every CDR3 protein sequence, its rows merge into one entry that carries the most common genes and DNA. The sample table shows approximately 430,000 distinct CDR3 sequences, and approximately 15% are seen once. 14% of the sample is held by the ten biggest clonotypes. The source material was blood. These receptors were obtained from a woman younger than 30 with Graves' hyperthyroidism.

This clonotype has a count of ten or more. The V gene is TRBV7-3, the J gene TRBJ2-1, with 9 bases aligning to TRBD2. Germline CDR1 reads SGHTA; CDR2 reads FQGTGA. Germline trimming cut 2 bases from V and 6 bases from J; bases unmatched to any gene: 5. This CDR3 spans 15 amino acids. Here the CDR3 reads CASSLAGGVSNEQFF. The CDR3 nucleotides are TGTGCCAGCAGCTTAGCGGGGGGGGTAAGCAATGAGCAGTTCTTC.

This clonotype was found many times. The chain joins TRBV28 to TRBJ1-1; D remains ambiguous. Per germline, CDR1 MDHEN and CDR2 SYDVKM. There are 11 residues in the CDR3. Trimming shortened V by 3 bases and J by 6 bases, and 5 bases separated the two germline ends. CDR3: CASSFMAEAFF. CDR3 nucleotides: TGTGCCAGCAGTTTTATGGCTGAAGCTTTCTTT.

This clonotype was counted a few times. The chain combines TRBV20-1 with TRBJ2-2; weak D call: TRBD1 (6 bases). CDR1 and CDR2 (germline): DFQATT, SNEGSKA (reference sequence). The CDR3 consists of 17 residues. Trimming removed 0 bases from V and 0 bases from J, with 14 bases in between. The CDR3 here is CSAREANRAPNTGELFF. Written as DNA, the CDR3 is TGCAGTGCTAGAGAAGCCAACAGGGCCCCGAACACCGGGGAGCTGTTTTTT.

V and J are TRBV5-6 and TRBJ2-7; no clear D. This CDR3 has 13 residues. The V and J ends lost 7 bases and 2 bases respectively, with 13 bases between them. From germline, CDR1 is SGHDT and CDR2 YYEEEE. The CDR3 sequence: CASSAGFTYEQYF. The CDR3 coding sequence is TGTGCCAGCTCGGCCGGGTTCACCTACGAGCAGTACTTC. The variable domain in full, with the rest retrieved from reference TRBV5-6 and TRBJ2-7, is DAGVTQSPTHLIKTRGQQVTLRCSPKSGHDTVSWYQQALGQGPQFIFQYYEEEERQRGNFPDRFSGHQFPNYSSELNVNALLLGDSALYLCASSAGFTYEQYFGPGTRLTVT.

With respect to this clonotype: Compared with germline, one end of the junction differs, possibly owing to a read error. CDR3 in DNA: TGCAACGTTGAACGCCTCGGGACTAGCGGGAGTTACGAGCAGTACTTC. Its protein is CNVERLGTSGSYEQYF. V and J are TRBV29-1 and TRBJ2-7, with 14 bases lining up with TRBD2. The CDR3 totals 16 residues. Per the germline V gene, CDR1 is SQVTM and CDR2 is ANQGSEA.

This clonotype was seen only a few times. Here the CDR3 DNA reads TGTGCCACCAGTGATACAGGGACTGGGGCCAACGTCCTGACTTTC. It is translated as CATSDTGTGANVLTF. V and J are TRBV24-1 and TRBJ2-6; D might be TRBD1 (6 bases). This CDR3 is 15 amino acids long. V lost 3 bases and J lost 2, with 7 bases in between. CDR1 is KGHDR, CDR2 SFDVKD, per germline.

This clonotype has ten or more counts. The J gene is TRBJ2-5, the V gene TRBV11-2; D call uncertain. Germline V gene lookup returns CDR1 SGHAT and CDR2 FQNNGV. The V gene lost 0 bases and the J gene lost 3 bases, with 8 bases spanning the gap. CDR3 length: 14 residues. CDR3 amino acids: CASSLEGPEETQYF. The CDR3, as DNA: TGTGCCAGCAGCTTAGAAGGGCCAGAAGAGACCCAGTACTTC.

In this sample, this clonotype turned up many times. The chain couples TRBV6-1 to TRBJ2-3; TRBD2 matches 15 bases. V shed 7 bases and J 2 bases; nucleotides not matched to a gene: 4. This CDR3 contains 16 residues. Germline CDR1 MNHNS, CDR2 SASEGT. The CDR3 coding sequence is TGTGCCAGCACCGGACTAGCGGGGGGGACCACAGATACGCAGTATTTT. Translation: CASTGLAGGTTDTQYF.

This clonotype was observed a few times. The chain recombines TRBV5-5 with TRBJ1-3; 11 positions match TRBD1. V lost 4 bases and J lost 8; bases outside the gene matches: 8. In germline, CDR1 is SGHKS, CDR2 YYEKEE (reference sequence). CDR3 size: 15 residues. For the CDR3, the DNA is TGTGCCAGCAGCCTCGAAAGGGACAGGGGGTACACCATATATTTT. Translation: CASSLERDRGYTIYF.

This clonotype was recorded many times. V is TRBV6-1 and J is TRBJ2-1; D is tentatively TRBD1 or TRBD2 (5 bases each). The V end lost 5 bases, the J end lost 1 base, and 12 bases lay between the germline ends. Germline-derived CDR1 and CDR2 are MNHNS and SASEGT. The CDR3 contains 15 residues. The CDR3 region is CASSMGVVSYNEQFF. DNA of the CDR3: TGTGCCAGCAGTATGGGGGTGGTGTCCTACAATGAGCAGTTCTTC.

Many counts were recorded for this clonotype. V usage is TRBV29-1 and J usage is TRBJ2-1; D is possibly TRBD1 or TRBD2 (6 bases each). The CDR3 runs to 15 residues. Germline CDR1 and CDR2: SQVTM and ANQGSEA. Trimming removed 6 bases at V and 0 bases at J, with 15 bases between. The CDR3 DNA reads as TGCAGCGTACCGGGGGCGGGAAGCTCCTACAATGAGCAGTTCTTC. Protein product: CSVPGAGSSYNEQFF.

This clonotype was picked up many times. The J gene is TRBJ1-4, the V gene TRBV5-1; D gene ambiguous. Germline CDR1 and CDR2: SGHRS and YFSETQ. The CDR3 loop spans 13 amino acids. Deletions cut 4 bases from V and 8 bases from J, with 12 bases between. CDR3 DNA: TGCGCCAGCAGCGTTTGGTATGGCGAAAAACTGTTTTTT. Protein: CASSVWYGEKLFF.

The chain employs TRBV10-3 and TRBJ2-7; TRBD1 or TRBD2 may be the D gene (6 bases each). The V end lost 4 bases, the J end lost 0 bases, and 16 bases lay between the germline ends. CDR1 and CDR2 (germline): ENHRY, SYGVKD. This CDR3 comprises 16 residues. The CDR3 reads CAISGGGRVPSYEQYF. The CDR3 nucleotides read TGTGCCATCAGTGGAGGGGGGCGGGTACCCTCCTACGAGCAGTACTTC.

This clonotype was found many times. The V gene is TRBV12-3 or TRBV12-4, the J gene TRBJ1-2; D unclear. The CDR3 extends over 15 amino acids. Between the trimmed V and J ends, which lost 1 base and 4 bases, there was a span of 13 bases. CDR3 loop: CASSLGQTGAYGYTF. The CDR3 DNA reads as TGTGCCAGCAGTTTAGGCCAGACGGGTGCCTATGGCTACACCTTC.

Ten or more counts support this clonotype. The J gene is TRBJ2-1, the V gene TRBV20-1; the D gene could be TRBD1 or TRBD2 (5 bases each). CDR3 size: 17 residues. Germline V lookup: CDR1 DFQATT, CDR2 SNEGSKA (reference sequence). Trimming stripped 6 bases from V and 1 base from J, with 22 bases between. CDR3 DNA: TGCAGTGCCACCCGGGACGTTGATCTTGAGTCCTACAATGAGCAGTTCTTC. It specifies CSATRDVDLESYNEQFF.

The V gene is TRBV10-3, the J gene TRBJ2-3, with TRBD2 matching 10 bases. CDR3 length equals 14 residues. Germline values: CDR1 ENHRY, CDR2 SYGVKD. V shed 9 bases and J 5 bases; nucleotides not matched to a gene: 8. The CDR3 sequence: CAINSGGLLDTQYF. CDR3 nucleotide sequence: TGTGCCATTAATAGCGGGGGGCTTTTAGATACGCAGTATTTT.

This clonotype was detected ten times or more. This chain joins TRBV28 and TRBJ2-1; the match to TRBD2 covers 14 bases. V was clipped by 2 bases and J by 12 bases; unmatched bases: 6. The CDR3 is 15 residues long. Germline V gene data show CDR1 as MDHEN and CDR2 as SYDVKM. The CDR3 DNA sequence: TGTGCCAGCAGTTTAACCGGGACTAGCGGGAGAGGGCAGTTCTTC. Residues: CASSLTGTSGRGQFF.

This clonotype was recorded at least ten times. In DNA form, the CDR3 reads TGTGCCAGCAGCTTAGGCCAGGGATCCATGCAGCCCCAGCATTTT. It yields the protein CASSLGQGSMQPQHF. This rearrangement joins TRBV11-2 to TRBJ1-5, with D possibly being TRBD1 (5 bases). This CDR3 has 15 residues. Germline values: CDR1 SGHAT, CDR2 FQNNGV. V was cut by 1 base and J by 7 bases, with 14 bases left in between.

A note on this clonotype: One base away lies a much larger clone, so this may be a sequencing read error. V gene TRBV11-2 combines with J gene TRBJ2-2; TRBD1 matches at 7 bases. After removal of 4 bases from V and 10 bases from J, the junction contained 9 bases not matched to a gene. This CDR3 region has 14 residues. Germline V gene lookup returns CDR1 SGHAT and CDR2 FQNNGV. This chain's CDR3 is CASSWGTVGEELFF. CDR3 nucleotide sequence: TGTGCCAGCAGCTGGGGGACAGTTGGCGAGGAGCTGTTTTTT.

In this sample, this clonotype turned up many times. This sequence joins TRBV28 and TRBJ2-2; 8 bases map to TRBD2. The germline V gene has CDR1 MDHEN and CDR2 SYDVKM. V shed 7 bases and J 2 bases; nucleotides not matched to a gene: 15. The CDR3 has 18 amino acids. CDR3 DNA: TGTGCCAGCACCTCCCCCCGGCGGGAGGTACTTAACACCGGGGAGCTGTTTTTT. This encodes CASTSPRREVLNTGELFF.

The CDR3 DNA is TGTGCCAGCAGCGCCCCCCTCGACGGTGGACCTAACTATGGCTACACCTTC. It encodes CASSAPLDGGPNYGYTF. The chain links TRBV9 to TRBJ1-2, with D hard to call. Trimming cost V 3 bases and J 0 bases, with 18 bases left between them. The CDR3 loop spans 17 amino acids. Germline V gene data show CDR1 as SGDLS and CDR2 as YYNGEE. Combining the CDR3 with reference TRBV9 and TRBJ1-2 gives the whole variable domain DSGVTQTPKHLITATGQRVTLRCSPRSGDLSVYWYQQSLDQGLQFLIQYYNGEERAKGNILERFSAQQFPDLHSELNLSSLELGDSALYFCASSAPLDGGPNYGYTFGSGTRLTVV.

In this sample, this clonotype turned up a few times. This chain links TRBV19 with TRBJ1-5; the match to TRBD1 covers 12 bases. Germline assignment: CDR1 LNHDA and CDR2 SQIVND (reference sequence). J lost 0 bases, V lost 6 bases, and 6 bases had no gene match. This CDR3 is 17 amino acids long. The CDR3 loop reads CASRGQGAPYSNQPQHF. As DNA, the CDR3 is TGTGCCAGTAGGGGACAGGGGGCCCCCTATAGCAATCAGCCCCAGCATTTT.

This clonotype was found many times. The V gene is TRBV5-1, the J gene TRBJ1-5; 10 bases map to TRBD1. The CDR3 is 17 amino acids. The J segment lost 4 bases and the V segment lost 0 bases, leaving 7 bases of the junction unmatched. CDR1 is SGHRS and CDR2 is YFSETQ in the germline V gene. The CDR3 is CASSLGSGTGVNQPQHF. DNA for the CDR3: TGCGCCAGCAGCTTGGGCTCGGGGACAGGGGTTAATCAGCCCCAGCATTTT.